This TCR beta chain was found in a study of T-cell memory formation after mild COVID-19. One entry per CDR3 protein, called by TCRdb with MiXCR from the 5' RACE reads. The sample carries about 100,000 distinct CDR3 sequences, 15% to 20% recorded once. This TCR was sampled from a man in his late teens or twenties who had mild COVID-19 (a few samples of this study predate the infection). Cell type and time point are not known. The sequenced sample was PBMCs or a T cell subset sorted from them (not recorded which).

DNA for the CDR3: TGCAGTGCTAGTGAGGGGGATCAGCCCCAGCATTTT. Protein product: CSASEGDQPQHF. The chain combines TRBV20-1 with TRBJ1-5, with D possibly TRBD1 on 6 matching bases. In germline, CDR1 is DFQATT, CDR2 SNEGSKA (reference sequence). The CDR3 is 12 amino acids. With 3 bases removed from V and 5 bases from J, the gap between germline ends came to 8 bases.